What follows describes a single T cell receptor beta chain. No antigen is known for it. A far larger clone lies a single base away; this is likely a read error. The germline CDR1 and CDR2 sequences are SGHTA and FQGNSA. This CDR3 region has 15 residues. These data come from a study of read filtering for tumor transcriptome and immune sequencing. Molecular barcoded adaptors covering alpha/delta and beta/gamma chains were used on 400 ng RNA. One entry per CDR3 protein results from TCRdb running MiXCR on the reads. This table has about 24,000 distinct CDR3 sequences, 20% to 25% appearing once. Study-wide findings and caveats: In IR-seq, single-read clonotypes were 75% to 90% of clonotypes but around 3.4% of reads. IR-seq captured clonotypes deeper and more reliably than RNA-seq.

The receptor was isolated from a donor over 35 with multiple myeloma. The rearrangement joins TRBV7-2 to TRBJ1-1; the D is unclear. Material for sequencing was a population of CD138-negative cells sorted from bone marrow. CDR3 protein: CASSLQLRENTVAFF. As DNA, the CDR3 is TGTGCCAGCAGCTTACAGTTAAGAGAGAACACTGTAGCTTTCTTT.